This TCR beta chain was documented in a study of T cells expressing NK-cell markers. Study context: HCMV seropositivity characterized most of the eight sequenced donors, and seronegativity one. Notes on the study in general: No clear determination of HCMV specificity was made for expanded NKG2C+ T cell clones.

A 5'RACE template switching approach incorporating UMIs was used to make TCR beta cDNA. After re-calling the 5' RACE reads, TCRdb lists one entry per CDR3 protein, DNA absent. Found here are a few hundred thousand distinct CDR3 sequences; the top ten clones hold more than 1.4%. Note on this clonotype: Its cognate antigen is unknown.

The CDR3 extends over 15 amino acids. Germline V gene data show CDR1 as SGDLS and CDR2 as YYNGEE. The genes are TRBV9 and TRBJ2-3; the D call of TRBD1 rests on TCRdb alone, since no DNA is present to check it. The material sequenced was blood T cells: a sorted CD56 or NKG2C T cell subset, CD4+ or CD8+ T cells, or bulk PBMC T cells (not recorded which). This clonotype originated in a woman aged 45-65 years in good health. Here the CDR3 reads CASSAARGFSDTQYF. Full variable domain (outside the CDR3, taken from reference TRBV9 and TRBJ2-3): DSGVTQTPKHLITATGQRVTLRCSPRSGDLSVYWYQQSLDQGLQFLIQYYNGEERAKGNILERFSAQQFPDLHSELNLSSLELGDSALYFCASSAARGFSDTQYFGPGTRLTVL.